The 8 T cell receptor beta chains below all came from one sample that was sequenced in a study of T cell repertoires in cytomegalovirus infection. TCRdb passed the reads through MiXCR, listing each CDR3 protein once. Of some 500,000 distinct CDR3 sequences listed, approximately 40% are singletons. Their antigens are not known. Here the sequenced sample was cultured PBMCs, taken from culture after CMV antigen stimulation. The source is a human donor in good health (CMV status not recorded). Some clones in this sample may be carry-over from other donors' samples.

The chain carries TRBV13 and TRBJ1-1; 10 bases are a match to TRBD1. The CDR3 contains 15 residues. CDR1 and CDR2 (germline): PRHDT, FYEKMQ (reference sequence). The junction had 5 bases not matched to a gene; V was cut back by 4 bases and J by 3 bases. The CDR3 loop reads CASSYAGTGDTEAFF. In DNA, the CDR3 is TGTGCCAGCAGCTATGCCGGGACAGGGGACACTGAAGCTTTCTTT.

This chain joins TRBV7-2 and TRBJ2-7; 10 bases align to TRBD2. The length of the CDR3 is 18 residues. The V gene's germline CDR1 is SGHTA and CDR2 FQGNSA. V lost 1 base, J lost 9 bases, and 18 bases stayed unmatched. CDR3 DNA: TGTGCCAGCAGCTTAGAAAACCTATGGACTAGCGGTTTACGAGGGCAGTACTTC. It codes for CASSLENLWTSGLRGQYF.

The chain recombines TRBV4-1 with TRBJ2-1; D is possibly TRBD2 (6 bases). The V and J ends lost 2 bases and 7 bases respectively, with 18 bases between them. CDR1 and CDR2 (germline): MGHRA, YSYEKL. The CDR3 covers 16 residues. Written as DNA, the CDR3 is TGCGCCAGCAGCCAATCAATGGGACTCCCTGAGAATGAGCAGTTCTTC. Its protein product is CASSQSMGLPENEQFF.

This clonotype came up a few times. The rearrangement uses TRBV7-2 and TRBJ1-1; 12 positions agree with TRBD1. This CDR3 region has 18 residues. V lost 6 bases to trimming and J lost 0 bases; unmatched junction nucleotides: 11. Germline-derived CDR1 and CDR2 are SGHTA and FQGNSA. The CDR3 region is CASSRKGQGAYMNTEAFF. CDR3 DNA sequence: TGTGCCAGCAGTCGGAAGGGACAGGGGGCCTACATGAACACTGAAGCTTTCTTT.

The table lists this clonotype with a few counts. CDR3 sequence: CASSQAGGEQYF. CDR3 bases: TGTGCCAGCAGCCAGGCGGGGGGGGAGCAGTACTTC. The chain couples TRBV7-9 to TRBJ2-7; the match to TRBD2 covers 9 bases. The junction had 3 bases not matched to a gene; V was cut back by 5 bases and J by 7 bases. CDR1 is SEHNR and CDR2 is FQNEAQ in the germline V gene (reference sequence). The length of the CDR3 is 12 residues. The complete variable domain, with remaining parts taken from reference TRBV7-9 and TRBJ2-7, reads DTGVSQNPRHKITKRGQNVTFRCDPISEHNRLYWYRQTLGQGPEFLTYFQNEAQLEKSRLLSDRFSAERPKGSFSTLEIQRTEQGDSAMYLCASSQAGGEQYFGPGTRLTVT.

The chain joins TRBV19 to TRBJ1-5; tentatively, D is TRBD1 (5 bases). In germline, CDR1 is LNHDA, CDR2 SQIVND (reference sequence). The CDR3 is 15 residues long. Between the trimmed V and J ends, which lost 7 bases and 2 bases, there was a span of 15 bases. CDR3 in amino acids: CASKEGRGGNQPQHF. The DNA for the CDR3 is TGTGCCAGTAAAGAGGGAAGGGGTGGCAATCAGCCCCAGCATTTT.

The DNA for the CDR3 is TGTGCCAGCAGTAGGGGGACAGACGGTTACGAGCAGTACTTC. Amino acids: CASSRGTDGYEQYF. The chain has TRBV27 and TRBJ2-7; 7 bases map to TRBD1. This CDR3 has 14 residues. Germline V CDR1 and CDR2: MNHEY, SMNVEV (reference sequence). The trim removed 5 bases at V and 4 bases at J, leaving 8 bases unmatched.

This sequence joins TRBV12-3 or TRBV12-4 and TRBJ2-3, with 8 bases fitting TRBD1. Germline trimming cut 7 bases from V and 0 bases from J; bases unmatched to any gene: 3. The CDR3 consists of 14 residues. The CDR3 coding sequence is TGTGCCAGCACAGGGGGCACTAGCACAGATACGCAGTATTTT. This gives the protein CASTGGTSTDTQYF.